This T cell receptor (beta chain) was recorded in a study of early T cells in non-severe SARS-CoV-2 infection. Study-wide background: Chains from this unsorted whole-blood bulk RNA could not be paired. General study findings and limits: There was a bias toward anti-spike CD8 responses in VDJdb matching, which missed private and CD4 specificities.

Unique molecular identifiers tagged individual cDNA molecules. TCRdb processed the 5' RACE reads anew with MiXCR; each CDR3 protein has one entry. The table records tens of thousands of distinct CDR3 sequences, roughly 12% of them present only once. The germline V gene has CDR1 DFQATT and CDR2 SNEGSKA (reference sequence). The V and J ends lost 1 base and 5 bases respectively, with 12 bases between them. CDR3 length: 13 amino acids. This clonotype occurred a few times. As yet, its antigen is unknown. Sequences were derived from whole blood, sampled at baseline. The chain has TRBV20-1 and TRBJ2-7; D call uncertain. This sequence originates from an adult who was a healthcare worker with PCR-confirmed SARS-CoV-2 infection or an uninfected control (not recorded which). In DNA form, the CDR3 reads TGCAGTGCTAGAGGGGAAAAACTGGACGAGCAGTACTTC. This sequence encodes CSARGEKLDEQYF.